Here is one T cell receptor (beta chain) with its context. The entry originates in a study of T cell repertoires in cytomegalovirus infection. Study at large: The public TCR beta signatures pointed to both CMV infection and matching HLA type.

Each CDR3 protein gets one entry after TCRdb re-called the reads with MiXCR. The sample has some 680,000 distinct CDR3 sequences; about a third are singletons. The CDR3 covers 16 residues. Trimming pared 0 bases from V and 0 bases from J, leaving 9 bases between. Per the germline V gene, CDR1 is SGHRS and CDR2 is YFSETQ. The chain employs TRBV5-1 and TRBJ2-2, with D perhaps matching TRBD2 (5 bases). The clonotype comes from a human donor in good health (CMV status not recorded). Some clones in this sample may be carry-over from other donors' samples. The sample taken for sequencing was PBMCs. The CDR3 is CASSLERTANTGELFF. DNA for the CDR3: TGCGCCAGCAGCTTGGAGCGGACGGCGAACACCGGGGAGCTGTTTTTT.